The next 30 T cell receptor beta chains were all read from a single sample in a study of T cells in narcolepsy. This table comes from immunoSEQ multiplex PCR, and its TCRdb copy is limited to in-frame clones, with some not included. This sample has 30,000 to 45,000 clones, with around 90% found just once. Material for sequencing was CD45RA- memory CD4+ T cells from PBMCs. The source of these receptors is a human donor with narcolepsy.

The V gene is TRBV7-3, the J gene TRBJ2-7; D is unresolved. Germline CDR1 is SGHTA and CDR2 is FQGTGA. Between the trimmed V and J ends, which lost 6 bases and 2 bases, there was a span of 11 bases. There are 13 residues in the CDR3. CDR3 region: CASRSRLPYEQYF. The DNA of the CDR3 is TGTGCCAGCAGATCTCGACTGCCCTACGAGCAGTACTTC.

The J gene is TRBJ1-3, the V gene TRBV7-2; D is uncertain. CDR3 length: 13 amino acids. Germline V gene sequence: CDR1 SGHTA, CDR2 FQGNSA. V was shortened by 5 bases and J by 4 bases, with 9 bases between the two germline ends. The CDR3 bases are TGTGCCAGCAGCCTAATGGGGGGAAACACCATATATTTT. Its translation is CASSLMGGNTIYF.

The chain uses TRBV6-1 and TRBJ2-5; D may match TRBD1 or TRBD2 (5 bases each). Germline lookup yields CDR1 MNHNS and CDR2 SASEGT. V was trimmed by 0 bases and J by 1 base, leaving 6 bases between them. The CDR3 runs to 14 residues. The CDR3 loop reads CASSEAGTQETQYF. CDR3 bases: TGTGCCAGCAGTGAAGCCGGGACCCAAGAGACCCAGTACTTC.

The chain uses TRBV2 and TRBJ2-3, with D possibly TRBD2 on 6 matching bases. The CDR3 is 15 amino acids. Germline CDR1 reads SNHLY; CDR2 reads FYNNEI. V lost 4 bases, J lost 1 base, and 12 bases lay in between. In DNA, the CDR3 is TGTGCCAGCAGTGGGGACTCTCTACGCACAGATACGCAGTATTTT. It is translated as CASSGDSLRTDTQYF.

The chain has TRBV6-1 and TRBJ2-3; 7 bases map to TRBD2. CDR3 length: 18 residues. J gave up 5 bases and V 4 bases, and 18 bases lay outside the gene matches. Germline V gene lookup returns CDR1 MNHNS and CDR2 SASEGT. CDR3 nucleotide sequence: TGTGCCAGCAGTGGGGTGAGAGGGTTGGCGGGAGTCCGAGATACGCAGTATTTT. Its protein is CASSGVRGLAGVRDTQYF.

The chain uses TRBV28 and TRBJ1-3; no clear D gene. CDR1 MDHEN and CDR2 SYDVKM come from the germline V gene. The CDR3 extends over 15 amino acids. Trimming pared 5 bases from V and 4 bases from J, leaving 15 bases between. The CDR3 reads CASSQQSSAGNTIYF. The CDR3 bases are TGTGCCAGCAGTCAACAGAGCTCTGCGGGAAACACCATATATTTT.

Here the CDR3 DNA reads TGTGCCAGCATCACCGGGACAGGGAAGCGCACAGATACGCAGTATTTT. Its protein product is CASITGTGKRTDTQYF. The chain carries TRBV7-2 and TRBJ2-3, with 9 bases lining up with TRBD1. Trimming took 7 bases from V and 1 from J; bases not matched to a gene: 9. CDR3 size: 16 residues. Per germline, CDR1 SGHTA and CDR2 FQGNSA.

The CDR3 sequence is CASSPQRLRGSTEAFF. CDR3 DNA: TGTGCCAGCTCACCACAGCGTTTGAGGGGGTCCACTGAAGCTTTCTTT. V is TRBV18 and J is TRBJ1-1, with D maybe TRBD1 (6 bases). Trimming removed 1 base at V and 4 bases at J, with 16 bases between. This CDR3 spans 16 amino acids. Germline V gene data show CDR1 as KGHSH and CDR2 as LQKENI.

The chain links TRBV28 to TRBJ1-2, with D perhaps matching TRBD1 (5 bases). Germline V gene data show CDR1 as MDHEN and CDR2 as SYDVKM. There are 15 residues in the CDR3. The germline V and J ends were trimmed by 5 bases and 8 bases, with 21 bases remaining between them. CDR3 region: CASSPPGLGVSGYTF. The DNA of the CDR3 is TGTGCCAGCAGTCCCCCGGGTTTGGGGGTCTCAGGCTACACCTTC.

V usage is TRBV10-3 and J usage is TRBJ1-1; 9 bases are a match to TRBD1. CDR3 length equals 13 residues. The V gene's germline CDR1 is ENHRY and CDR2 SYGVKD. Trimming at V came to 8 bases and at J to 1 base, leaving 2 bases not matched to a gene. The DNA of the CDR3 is TGTGCCATCTCGGGACAGGGGAACACTGAAGCTTTCTTT. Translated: CAISGQGNTEAFF.

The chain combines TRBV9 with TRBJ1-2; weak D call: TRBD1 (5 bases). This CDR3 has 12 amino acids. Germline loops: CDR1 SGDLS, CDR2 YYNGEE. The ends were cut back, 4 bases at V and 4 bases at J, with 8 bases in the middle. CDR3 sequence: CASSQRGYGYTF. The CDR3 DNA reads TGTGCCAGCAGCCAGAGGGGCTATGGCTACACCTTC.

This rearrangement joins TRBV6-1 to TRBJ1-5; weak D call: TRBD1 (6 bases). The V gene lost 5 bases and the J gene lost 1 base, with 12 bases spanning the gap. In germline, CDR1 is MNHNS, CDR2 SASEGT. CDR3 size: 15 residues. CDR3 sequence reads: CASSPGGQSNQPQHF. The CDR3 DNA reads TGTGCCAGCAGTCCAGGAGGACAGAGCAATCAGCCCCAGCATTTT.

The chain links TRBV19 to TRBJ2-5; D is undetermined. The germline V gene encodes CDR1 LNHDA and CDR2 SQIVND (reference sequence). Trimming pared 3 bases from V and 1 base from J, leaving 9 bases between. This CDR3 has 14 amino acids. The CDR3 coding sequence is TGTGCCAGTAGTATCGCGTCCCCCCAAGAGACCCAGTACTTC. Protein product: CASSIASPQETQYF.

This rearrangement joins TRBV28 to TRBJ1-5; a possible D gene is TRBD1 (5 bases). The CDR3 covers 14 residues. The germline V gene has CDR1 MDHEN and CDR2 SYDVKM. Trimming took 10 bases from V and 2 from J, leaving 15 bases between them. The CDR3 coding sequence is TGTGCCAATTCAAACCAGGGAGGCAATCAGCCCCAGCATTTT. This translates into CANSNQGGNQPQHF.

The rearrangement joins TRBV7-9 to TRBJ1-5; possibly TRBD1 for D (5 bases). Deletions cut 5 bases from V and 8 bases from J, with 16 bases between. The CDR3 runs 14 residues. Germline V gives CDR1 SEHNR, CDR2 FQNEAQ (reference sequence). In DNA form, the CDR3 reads TGTGCCAGCAGCCCAACAGGTAATCTAGAGCCCCAGCATTTT. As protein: CASSPTGNLEPQHF.

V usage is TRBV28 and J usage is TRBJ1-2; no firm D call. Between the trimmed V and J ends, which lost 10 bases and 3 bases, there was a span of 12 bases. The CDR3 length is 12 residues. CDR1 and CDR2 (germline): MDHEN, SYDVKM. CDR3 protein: CATEGSHYGYTF. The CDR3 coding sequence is TGTGCCACCGAGGGAAGCCACTATGGCTACACCTTC.

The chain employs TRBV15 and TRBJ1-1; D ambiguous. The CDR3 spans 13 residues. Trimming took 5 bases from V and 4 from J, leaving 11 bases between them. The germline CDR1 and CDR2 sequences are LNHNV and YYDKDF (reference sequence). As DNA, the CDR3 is TGTGCCACCAGCGCACGTCTAGGCACTGAAGCTTTCTTT. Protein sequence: CATSARLGTEAFF.

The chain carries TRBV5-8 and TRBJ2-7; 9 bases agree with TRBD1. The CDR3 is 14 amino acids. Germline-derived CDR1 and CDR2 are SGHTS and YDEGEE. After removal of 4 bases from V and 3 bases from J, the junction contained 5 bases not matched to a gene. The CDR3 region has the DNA TGTGCCAGCAGCCCGGGGACAGGGCGCTACGAGCAGTACTTC. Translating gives CASSPGTGRYEQYF. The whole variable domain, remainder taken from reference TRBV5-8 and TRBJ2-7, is EAGVTQSPTHLIKTRGQQATLRCSPISGHTSVYWYQQALGLGLQFLLWYDEGEERNRGNFPPRFSGRQFPNYSSELNVNALELEDSALYLCASSPGTGRYEQYFGPGTRLTVT.

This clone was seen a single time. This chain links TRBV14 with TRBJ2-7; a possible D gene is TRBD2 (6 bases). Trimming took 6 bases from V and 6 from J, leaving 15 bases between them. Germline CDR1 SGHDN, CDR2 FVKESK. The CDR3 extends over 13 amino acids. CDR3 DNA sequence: TGTGCCAGCAGAGAATCCGGGGGAGGCGAGCAGTACTTC. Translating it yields CASRESGGGEQYF.

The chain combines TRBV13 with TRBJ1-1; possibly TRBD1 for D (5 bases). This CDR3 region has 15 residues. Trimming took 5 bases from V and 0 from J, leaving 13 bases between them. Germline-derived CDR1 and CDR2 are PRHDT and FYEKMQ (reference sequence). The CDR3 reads CASSGGLLLNTEAFF. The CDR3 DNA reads TGTGCCAGCAGCGGGGGACTCCTCCTGAACACTGAAGCTTTCTTT.

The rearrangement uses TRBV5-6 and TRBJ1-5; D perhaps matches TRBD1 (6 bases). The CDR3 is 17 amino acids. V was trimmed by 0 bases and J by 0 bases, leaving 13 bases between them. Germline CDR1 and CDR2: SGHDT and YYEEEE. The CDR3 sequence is CASSLGPTGNSNQPQHF. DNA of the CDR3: TGTGCCAGCAGCTTGGGCCCCACAGGGAATAGCAATCAGCCCCAGCATTTT.

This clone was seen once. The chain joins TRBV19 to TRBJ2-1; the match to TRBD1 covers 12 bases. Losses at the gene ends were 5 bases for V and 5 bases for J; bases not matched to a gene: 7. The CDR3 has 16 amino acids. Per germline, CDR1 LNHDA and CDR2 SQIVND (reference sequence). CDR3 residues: CASSAYRDRGHNEQFF. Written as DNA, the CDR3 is TGTGCCAGTAGTGCCTACCGGGACAGGGGGCACAATGAGCAGTTCTTC.

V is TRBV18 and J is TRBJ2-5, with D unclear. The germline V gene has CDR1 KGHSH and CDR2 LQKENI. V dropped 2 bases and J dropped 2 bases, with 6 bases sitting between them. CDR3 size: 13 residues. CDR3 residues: CASSPSHQETQYF. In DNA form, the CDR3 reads TGTGCCAGCTCACCATCACATCAAGAGACCCAGTACTTC.

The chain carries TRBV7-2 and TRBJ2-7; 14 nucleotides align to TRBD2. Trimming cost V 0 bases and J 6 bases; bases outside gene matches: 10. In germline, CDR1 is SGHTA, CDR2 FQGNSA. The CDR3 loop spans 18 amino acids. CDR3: CASSLAPVGLAGGGEQYF. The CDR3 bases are TGTGCCAGCAGCTTAGCGCCGGTAGGACTAGCGGGAGGTGGCGAGCAGTACTTC.

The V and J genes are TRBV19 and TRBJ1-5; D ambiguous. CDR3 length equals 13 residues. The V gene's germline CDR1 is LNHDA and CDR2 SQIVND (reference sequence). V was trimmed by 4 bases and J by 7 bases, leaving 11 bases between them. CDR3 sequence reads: CASSSQEGQPQHF. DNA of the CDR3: TGTGCCAGTAGTAGCCAGGAAGGACAGCCCCAGCATTTT.

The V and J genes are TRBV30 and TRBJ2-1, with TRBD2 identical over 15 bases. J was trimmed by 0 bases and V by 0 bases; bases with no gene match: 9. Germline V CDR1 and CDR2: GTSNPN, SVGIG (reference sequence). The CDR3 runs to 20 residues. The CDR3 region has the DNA TGTGCCTGGAGTGTGTTACCCGGGACTAGCGGGAGGCACTCCTACAATGAGCAGTTCTTC. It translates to CAWSVLPGTSGRHSYNEQFF.

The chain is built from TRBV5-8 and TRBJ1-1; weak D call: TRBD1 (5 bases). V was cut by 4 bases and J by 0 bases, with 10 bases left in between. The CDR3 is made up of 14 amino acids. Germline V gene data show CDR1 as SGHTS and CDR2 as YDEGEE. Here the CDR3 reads CASSRGRLNTEAFF. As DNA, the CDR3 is TGTGCCAGCAGCCGGGGACGATTGAACACTGAAGCTTTCTTT.

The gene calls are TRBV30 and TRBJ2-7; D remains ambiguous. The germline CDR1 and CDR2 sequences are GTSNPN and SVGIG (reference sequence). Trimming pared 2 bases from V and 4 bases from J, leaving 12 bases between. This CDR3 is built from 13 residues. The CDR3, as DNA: TGTGCCTGGAGTTCTAACACCGGGTACGAGCAGTACTTC. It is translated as CAWSSNTGYEQYF.

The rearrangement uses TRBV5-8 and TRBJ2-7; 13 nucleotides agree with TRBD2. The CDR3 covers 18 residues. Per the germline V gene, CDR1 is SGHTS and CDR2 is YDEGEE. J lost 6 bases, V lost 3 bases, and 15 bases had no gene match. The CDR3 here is CASSSFGLAGVGAREQYF. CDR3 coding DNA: TGTGCCAGCAGCTCATTCGGACTAGCGGGAGTAGGGGCACGCGAGCAGTACTTC.

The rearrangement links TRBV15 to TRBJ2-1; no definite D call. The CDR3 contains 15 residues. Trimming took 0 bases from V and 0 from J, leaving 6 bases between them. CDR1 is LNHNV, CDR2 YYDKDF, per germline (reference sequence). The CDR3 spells CATSRDSVSYNEQFF. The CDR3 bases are TGTGCCACCAGCAGAGATAGTGTCTCCTACAATGAGCAGTTCTTC.